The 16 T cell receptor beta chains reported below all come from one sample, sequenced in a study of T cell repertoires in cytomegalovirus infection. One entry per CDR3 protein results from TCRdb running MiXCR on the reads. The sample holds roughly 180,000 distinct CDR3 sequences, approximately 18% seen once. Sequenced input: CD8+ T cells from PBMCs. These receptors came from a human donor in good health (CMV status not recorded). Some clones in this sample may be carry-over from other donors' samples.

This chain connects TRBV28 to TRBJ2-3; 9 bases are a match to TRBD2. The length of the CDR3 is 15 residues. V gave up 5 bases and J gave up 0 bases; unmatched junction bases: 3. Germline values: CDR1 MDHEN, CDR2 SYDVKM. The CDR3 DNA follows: TGTGCCAGCAGTGGGCTAGCGGGGAGCACAGATACGCAGTATTTT. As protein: CASSGLAGSTDTQYF.

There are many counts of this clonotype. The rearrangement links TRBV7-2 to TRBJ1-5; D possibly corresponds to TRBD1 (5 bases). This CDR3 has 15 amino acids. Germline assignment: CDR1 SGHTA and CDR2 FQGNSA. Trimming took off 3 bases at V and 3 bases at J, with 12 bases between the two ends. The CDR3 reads CASSLGEAVNQPQHF. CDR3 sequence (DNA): TGTGCCAGCAGCTTGGGGGAGGCCGTCAATCAGCCCCAGCATTTT.

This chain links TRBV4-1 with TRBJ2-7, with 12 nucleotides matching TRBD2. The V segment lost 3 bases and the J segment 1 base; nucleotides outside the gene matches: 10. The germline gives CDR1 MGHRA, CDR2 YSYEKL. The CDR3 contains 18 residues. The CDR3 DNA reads TGCGCCAGCAGCCACCCCGAACTAGCGGGGGGTGCGTCCTACGAGCAGTACTTC. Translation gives CASSHPELAGGASYEQYF.

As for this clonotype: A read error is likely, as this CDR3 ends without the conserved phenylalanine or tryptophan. The CDR3 protein is CASKLSRAGPGLISNEQFV. CDR3 sequence (DNA): TGTGCCAGTAAACTCTCGCGCGCCGGTCCGGGACTGATTTCCAATGAGCAGTTCGTC. The chain employs TRBV28 and TRBJ2-1; possibly TRBD2 for D (6 bases). The CDR3 consists of 19 residues. V lost 9 bases to trimming and J lost 6 bases, with 33 bases between them. The germline CDR1 and CDR2 sequences are MDHEN and SYDVKM.

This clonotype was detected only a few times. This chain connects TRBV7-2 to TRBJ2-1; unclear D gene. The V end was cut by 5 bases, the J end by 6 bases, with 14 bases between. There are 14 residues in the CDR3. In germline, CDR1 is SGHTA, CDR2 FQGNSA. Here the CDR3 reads CASSPGSYLNEQFF. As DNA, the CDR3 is TGTGCCAGCAGCCCCGGGTCCTACCTCAATGAGCAGTTCTTC.

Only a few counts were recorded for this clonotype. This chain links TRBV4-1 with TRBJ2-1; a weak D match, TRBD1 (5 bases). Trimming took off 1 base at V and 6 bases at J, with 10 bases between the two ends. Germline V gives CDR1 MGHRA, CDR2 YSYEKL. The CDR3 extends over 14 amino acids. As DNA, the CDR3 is TGCGCCAGCAGCCAAGCGCAGGGTATCAATGAGCAGTTCTTC. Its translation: CASSQAQGINEQFF.

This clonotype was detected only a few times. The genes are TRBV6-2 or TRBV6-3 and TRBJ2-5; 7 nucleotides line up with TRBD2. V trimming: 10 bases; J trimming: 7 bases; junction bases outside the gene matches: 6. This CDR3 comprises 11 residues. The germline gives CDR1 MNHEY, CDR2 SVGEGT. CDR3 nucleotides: TGTGCCACGACTAGCAGGGCGACCCAGTACTTC. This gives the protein CATTSRATQYF.

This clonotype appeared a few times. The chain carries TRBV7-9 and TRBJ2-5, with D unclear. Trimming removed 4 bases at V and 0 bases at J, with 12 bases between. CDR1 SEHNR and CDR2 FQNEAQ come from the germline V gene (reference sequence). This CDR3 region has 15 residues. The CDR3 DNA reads TGTGCCAGCAGCTCCCCAAGTATCCACCAAGAGACCCAGTACTTC. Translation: CASSSPSIHQETQYF. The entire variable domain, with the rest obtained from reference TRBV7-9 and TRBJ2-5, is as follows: DTGVSQNPRHKITKRGQNVTFRCDPISEHNRLYWYRQTLGQGPEFLTYFQNEAQLEKSRLLSDRFSAERPKGSFSTLEIQRTEQGDSAMYLCASSSPSIHQETQYFGPGTRLLVL.

Here the CDR3 DNA reads TGTGCCAGCAGCCCGATTACGGGACGGGACTCCTACGAGCAGTACTTC. Translation: CASSPITGRDSYEQYF. This chain joins TRBV7-2 and TRBJ2-7, with D possibly called TRBD1 or TRBD2 (5 bases each). CDR1 SGHTA and CDR2 FQGNSA come from the germline V gene. With 5 bases removed from V and 0 bases from J, the gap between germline ends came to 17 bases. CDR3 size: 16 residues.

In DNA, the CDR3 is TGTGCCAGCAGCTCAGGCGGTGGCGAGCAGTACTTC. Amino acid sequence: CASSSGGGEQYF. V and J are TRBV11-2 and TRBJ2-7, with no clear D. The CDR3 contains 12 residues. The V gene lost 4 bases and the J gene lost 6 bases, with 10 bases spanning the gap. Germline loops: CDR1 SGHAT, CDR2 FQNNGV.

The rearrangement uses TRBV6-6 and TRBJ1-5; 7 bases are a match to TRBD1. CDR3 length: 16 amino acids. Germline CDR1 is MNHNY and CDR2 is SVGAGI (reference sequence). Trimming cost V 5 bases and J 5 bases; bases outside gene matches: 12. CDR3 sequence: CASSPLPKTGYQPQHF. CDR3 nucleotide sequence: TGTGCCAGCAGTCCCCTTCCTAAGACAGGGTATCAGCCCCAGCATTTT.

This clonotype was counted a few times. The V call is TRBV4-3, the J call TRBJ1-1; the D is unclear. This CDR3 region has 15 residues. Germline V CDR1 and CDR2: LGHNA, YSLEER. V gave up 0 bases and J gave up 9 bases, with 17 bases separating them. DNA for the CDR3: TGCGCCAGCAGCCAAGACCCCTCGATGGGCCCAAAAGCTTTCTTT. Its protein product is CASSQDPSMGPKAFF.

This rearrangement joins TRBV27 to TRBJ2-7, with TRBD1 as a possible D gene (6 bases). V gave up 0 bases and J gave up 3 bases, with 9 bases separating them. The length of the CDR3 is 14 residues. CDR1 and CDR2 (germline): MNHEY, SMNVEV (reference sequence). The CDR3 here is CASSLSRTDYEQYF. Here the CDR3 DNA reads TGTGCCAGCAGTTTATCTCGGACAGACTACGAGCAGTACTTC.

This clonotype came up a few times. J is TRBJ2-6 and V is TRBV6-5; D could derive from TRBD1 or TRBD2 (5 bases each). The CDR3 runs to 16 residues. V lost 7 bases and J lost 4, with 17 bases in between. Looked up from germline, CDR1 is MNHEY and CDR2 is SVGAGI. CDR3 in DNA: TGTGCCAGCACTATGTTGGGACCAGACGGGGCCAACGTCCTGACTTTC. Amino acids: CASTMLGPDGANVLTF.

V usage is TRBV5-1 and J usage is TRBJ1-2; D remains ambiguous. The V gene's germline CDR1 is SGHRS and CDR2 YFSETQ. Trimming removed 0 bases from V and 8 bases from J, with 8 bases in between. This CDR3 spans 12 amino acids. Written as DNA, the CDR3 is TGCGCCAGCAGCTTGGGTGGGAAAGGCTACACCTTC. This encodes CASSLGGKGYTF. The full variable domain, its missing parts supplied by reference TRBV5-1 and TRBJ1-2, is KAGVTQTPRYLIKTRGQQVTLSCSPISGHRSVSWYQQTPGQGLQFLFEYFSETQRNKGNFPGRFSGRQFSNSRSEMNVSTLELGDSALYLCASSLGGKGYTFGSGTRLTVV.

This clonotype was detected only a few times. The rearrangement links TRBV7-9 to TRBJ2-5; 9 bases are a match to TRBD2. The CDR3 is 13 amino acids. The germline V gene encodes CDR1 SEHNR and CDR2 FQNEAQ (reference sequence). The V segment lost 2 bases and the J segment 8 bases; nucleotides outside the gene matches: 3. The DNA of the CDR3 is TGTGCCAGCAGCTTATCTAGCGGGGACACCCAGTACTTC. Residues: CASSLSSGDTQYF.